Given below is one T cell receptor beta chain in context. The source of the sample is a study of blood T cell repertoires in COVID-19. Study information: Material from acute and convalescent COVID-19 was sourced from the United States, Italy and Spain.

Sequencing was performed with immunoSEQ multiplex PCR; in TCRdb, only in-frame clones are kept and a portion is missing. The sample contains approximately 300,000 clones, around 86% of which appear only once. CDR1 is SGHTS and CDR2 is YDEGEE in the germline V gene. Trimming at V came to 4 bases and at J to 1 base, leaving 0 bases not matched to a gene. The CDR3 loop spans 15 amino acids. Which cohort a participant joined came from the clinical history participants gave. The chain is built from TRBV5-8 and TRBJ1-6, with 9 bases identical to TRBD1. This receptor was identified in a woman in her late teens or twenties who had recovered from COVID-19. The sequenced sample was PBMCs or T cells enriched from blood (not recorded which). CDR3 protein: CASSDRGSYNSPLHF. CDR3 nucleotide sequence: TGTGCCAGCAGCGACAGGGGGTCCTATAATTCACCCCTCCACTTT.